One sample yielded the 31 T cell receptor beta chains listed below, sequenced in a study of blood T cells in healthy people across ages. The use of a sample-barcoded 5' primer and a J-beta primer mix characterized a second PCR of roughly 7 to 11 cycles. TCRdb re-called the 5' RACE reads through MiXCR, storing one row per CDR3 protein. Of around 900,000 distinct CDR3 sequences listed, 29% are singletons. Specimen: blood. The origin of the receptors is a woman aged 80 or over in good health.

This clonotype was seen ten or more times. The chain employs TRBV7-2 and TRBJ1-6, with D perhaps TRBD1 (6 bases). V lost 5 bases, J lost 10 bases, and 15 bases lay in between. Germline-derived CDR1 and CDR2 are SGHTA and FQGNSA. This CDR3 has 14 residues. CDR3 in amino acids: CASSVGQSQSPLHF. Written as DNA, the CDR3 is TGTGCCAGCAGCGTCGGACAGTCCCAATCACCCCTCCACTTT.

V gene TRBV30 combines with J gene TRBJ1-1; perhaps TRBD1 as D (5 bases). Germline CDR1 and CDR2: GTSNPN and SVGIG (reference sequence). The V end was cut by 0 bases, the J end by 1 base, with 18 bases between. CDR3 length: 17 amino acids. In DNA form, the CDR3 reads TGTGCCTGGAGTGTACGTGCCCTGGAGGGGAAGAACACTGAAGCTTTCTTT. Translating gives CAWSVRALEGKNTEAFF.

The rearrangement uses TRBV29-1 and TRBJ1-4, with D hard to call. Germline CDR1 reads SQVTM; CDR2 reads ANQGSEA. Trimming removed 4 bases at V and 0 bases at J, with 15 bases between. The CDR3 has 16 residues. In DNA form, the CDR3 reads TGCAGCGTTGTAGTAGGGCCAATTGCAACTAATGAAAAACTGTTTTTT. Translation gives CSVVVGPIATNEKLFF.

In DNA form, the CDR3 reads TGTGCCAGTAGTCGAGACGGGGGGAGAGGTGTGAATAGCAATCAGCCCCAGCATTTT. Translated, it gives CASSRDGGRGVNSNQPQHF. The rearrangement uses TRBV19 and TRBJ1-5; possibly TRBD1 for D (5 bases). Germline CDR1 and CDR2: LNHDA and SQIVND (reference sequence). The germline V and J ends were trimmed by 5 bases and 0 bases, with 23 bases remaining between them. This CDR3 has 19 amino acids.

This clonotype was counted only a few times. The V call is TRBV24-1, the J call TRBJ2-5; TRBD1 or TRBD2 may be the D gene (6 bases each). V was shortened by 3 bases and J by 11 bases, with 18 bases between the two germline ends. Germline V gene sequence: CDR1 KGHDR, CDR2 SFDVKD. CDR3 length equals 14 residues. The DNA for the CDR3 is TGTGCCACCAGTGATACCCGCGGCAGGGGAGGACAGTACTTC. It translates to CATSDTRGRGGQYF.

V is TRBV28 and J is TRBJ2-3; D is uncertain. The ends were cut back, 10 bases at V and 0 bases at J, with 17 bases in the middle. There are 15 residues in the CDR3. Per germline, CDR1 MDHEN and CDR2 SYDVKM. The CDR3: CAMSSTVPSTDTQYF. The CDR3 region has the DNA TGTGCCATGAGCTCCACAGTCCCTAGCACAGATACGCAGTATTTT.

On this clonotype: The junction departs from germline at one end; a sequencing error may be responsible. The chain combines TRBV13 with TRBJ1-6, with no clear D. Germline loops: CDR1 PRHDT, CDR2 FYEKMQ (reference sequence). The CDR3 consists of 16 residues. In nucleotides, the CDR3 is TGTGTCAGCAGCCCGAGCGTAGGGCCCAAGAATTCACCCCTCCACTTT. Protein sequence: CVSSPSVGPKNSPLHF.

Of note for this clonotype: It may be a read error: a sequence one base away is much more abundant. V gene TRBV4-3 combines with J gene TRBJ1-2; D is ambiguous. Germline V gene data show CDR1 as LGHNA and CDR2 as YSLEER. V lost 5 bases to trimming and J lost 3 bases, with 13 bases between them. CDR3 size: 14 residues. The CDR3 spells CASSGEDDDYGYTF. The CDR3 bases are TGCGCCAGCAGCGGCGAGGACGATGACTATGGCTACACCTTC.

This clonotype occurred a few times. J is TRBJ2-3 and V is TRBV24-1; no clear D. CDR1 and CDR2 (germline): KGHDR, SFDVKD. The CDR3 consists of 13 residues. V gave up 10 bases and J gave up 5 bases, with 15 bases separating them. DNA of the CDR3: TGTGCCACTCAAGTAGGGTGGGAAGATACGCAGTATTTT. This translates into CATQVGWEDTQYF.

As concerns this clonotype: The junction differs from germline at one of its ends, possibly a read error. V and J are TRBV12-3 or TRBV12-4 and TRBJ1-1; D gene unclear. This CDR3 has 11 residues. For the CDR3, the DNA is TGTGCCAGCAGTCAAAGGGTTGAAGTTTTCTTT. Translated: CASSQRVEVFF.

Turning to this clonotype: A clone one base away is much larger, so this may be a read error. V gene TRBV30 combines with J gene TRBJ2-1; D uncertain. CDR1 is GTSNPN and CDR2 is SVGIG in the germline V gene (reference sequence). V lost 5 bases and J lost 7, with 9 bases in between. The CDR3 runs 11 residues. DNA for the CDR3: TGTGCCTGGGGTGGGATGAATGAGCAGTTCTTC. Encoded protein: CAWGGMNEQFF.

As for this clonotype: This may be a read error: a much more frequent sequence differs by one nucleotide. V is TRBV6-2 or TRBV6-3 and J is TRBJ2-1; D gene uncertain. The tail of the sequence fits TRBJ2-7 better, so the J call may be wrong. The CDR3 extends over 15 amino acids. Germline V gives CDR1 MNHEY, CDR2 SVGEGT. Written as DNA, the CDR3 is TGTGCCAGCAGTTCCCCGGGCCGCACTTACAATGAGCAGTACTTC. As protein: CASSSPGRTYNEQYF.

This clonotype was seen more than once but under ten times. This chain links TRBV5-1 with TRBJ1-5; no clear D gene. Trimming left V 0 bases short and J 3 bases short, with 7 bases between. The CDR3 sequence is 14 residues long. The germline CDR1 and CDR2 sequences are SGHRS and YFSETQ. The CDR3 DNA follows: TGCGCCAGCAGCTTGGAATCCCCCAATCAGCCCCAGCATTTT. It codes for CASSLESPNQPQHF.

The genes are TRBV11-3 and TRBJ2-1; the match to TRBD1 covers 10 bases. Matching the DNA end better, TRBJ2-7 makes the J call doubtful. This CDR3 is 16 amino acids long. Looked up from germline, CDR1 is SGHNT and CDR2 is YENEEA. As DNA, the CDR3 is TGTGCCAGCAGCCCACGGGGGGACAGGGGATACAATGAGCAGTACTTC. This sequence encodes CASSPRGDRGYNEQYF.

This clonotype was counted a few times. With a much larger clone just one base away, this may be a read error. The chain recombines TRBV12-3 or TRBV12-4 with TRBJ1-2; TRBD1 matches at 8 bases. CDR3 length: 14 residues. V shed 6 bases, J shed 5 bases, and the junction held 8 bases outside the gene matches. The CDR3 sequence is CASRAQGAGYGYTF. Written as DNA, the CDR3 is TGTGCCAGCAGGGCCCAGGGGGCAGGATATGGCTACACCTTC.

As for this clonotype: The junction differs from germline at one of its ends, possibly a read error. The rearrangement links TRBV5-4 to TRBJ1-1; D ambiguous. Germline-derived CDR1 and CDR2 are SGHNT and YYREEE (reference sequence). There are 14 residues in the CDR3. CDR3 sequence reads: CASSLRPLNTGAFF. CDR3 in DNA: TGTGCCAGCAGCTTGAGACCACTGAACACTGGAGCTTTCTTT.

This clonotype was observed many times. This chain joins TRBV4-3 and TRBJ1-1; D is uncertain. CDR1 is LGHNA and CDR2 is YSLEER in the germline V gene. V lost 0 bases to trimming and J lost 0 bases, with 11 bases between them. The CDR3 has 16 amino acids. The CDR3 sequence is CASSQEGNSLNTEAFF. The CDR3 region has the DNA TGCGCCAGCAGCCAAGAAGGTAATAGCCTGAACACTGAAGCTTTCTTT.

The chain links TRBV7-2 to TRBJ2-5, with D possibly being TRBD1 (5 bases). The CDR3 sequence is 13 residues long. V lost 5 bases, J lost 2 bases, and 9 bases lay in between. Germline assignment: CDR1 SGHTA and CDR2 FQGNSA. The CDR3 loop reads CASSGAIQETQYF. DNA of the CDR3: TGTGCCAGCAGCGGGGCCATACAAGAGACCCAGTACTTC.

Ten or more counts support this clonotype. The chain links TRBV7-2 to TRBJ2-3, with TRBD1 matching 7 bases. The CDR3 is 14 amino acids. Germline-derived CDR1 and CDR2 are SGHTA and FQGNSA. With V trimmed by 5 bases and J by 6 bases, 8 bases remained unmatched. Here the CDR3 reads CASSPGTERDTQYF. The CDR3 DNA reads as TGTGCCAGCAGCCCGGGGACAGAGCGCGATACGCAGTATTTT.

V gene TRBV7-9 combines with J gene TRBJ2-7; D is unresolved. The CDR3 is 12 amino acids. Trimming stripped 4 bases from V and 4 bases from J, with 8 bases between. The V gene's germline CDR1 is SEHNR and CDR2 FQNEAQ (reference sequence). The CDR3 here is CASSSGWYEQYF. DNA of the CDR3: TGTGCCAGCAGCTCTGGATGGTACGAGCAGTACTTC.

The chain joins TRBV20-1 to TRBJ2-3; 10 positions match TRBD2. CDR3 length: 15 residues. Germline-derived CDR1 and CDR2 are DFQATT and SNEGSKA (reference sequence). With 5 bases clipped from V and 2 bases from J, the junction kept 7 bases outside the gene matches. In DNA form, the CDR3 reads TGCAGTGCTGCCCGACTAGCGGGTTCCACAGATACGCAGTATTTT. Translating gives CSAARLAGSTDTQYF.

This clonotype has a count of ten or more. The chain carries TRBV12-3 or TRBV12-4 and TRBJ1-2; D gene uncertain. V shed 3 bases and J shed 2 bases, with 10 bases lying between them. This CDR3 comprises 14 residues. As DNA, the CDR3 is TGTGCCAGCAGTTTTAGGGCCCTGAACTATGGCTACACCTTC. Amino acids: CASSFRALNYGYTF.

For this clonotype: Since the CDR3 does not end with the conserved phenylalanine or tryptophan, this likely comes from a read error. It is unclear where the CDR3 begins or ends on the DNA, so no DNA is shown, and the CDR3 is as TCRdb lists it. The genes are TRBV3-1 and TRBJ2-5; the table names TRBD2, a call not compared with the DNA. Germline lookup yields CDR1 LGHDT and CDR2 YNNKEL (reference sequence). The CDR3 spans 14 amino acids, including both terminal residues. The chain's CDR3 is CASSQATGSSTFGS.

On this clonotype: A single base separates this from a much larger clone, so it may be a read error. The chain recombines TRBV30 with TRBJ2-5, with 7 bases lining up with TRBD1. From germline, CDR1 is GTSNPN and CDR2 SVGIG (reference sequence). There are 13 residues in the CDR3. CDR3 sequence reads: CAGSAGQAETQYF. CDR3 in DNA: TGTGCCGGGAGTGCAGGACAGGCAGAGACCCAGTACTTC.

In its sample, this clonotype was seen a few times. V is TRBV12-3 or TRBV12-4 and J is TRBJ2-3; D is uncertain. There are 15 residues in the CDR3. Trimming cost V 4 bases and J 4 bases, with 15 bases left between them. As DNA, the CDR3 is TGTGCCAGCAGTTCCGCGGCGGAGCGAGCAGATACGCAGTATTTT. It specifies CASSSAAERADTQYF.

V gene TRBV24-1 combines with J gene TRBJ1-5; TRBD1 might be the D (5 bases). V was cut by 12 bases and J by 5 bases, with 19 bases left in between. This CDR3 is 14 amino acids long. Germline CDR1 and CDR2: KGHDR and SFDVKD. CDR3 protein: CAAGSRYSDQPQHF. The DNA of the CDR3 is TGTGCCGCAGGGAGCCGGTATAGTGATCAGCCCCAGCATTTT.

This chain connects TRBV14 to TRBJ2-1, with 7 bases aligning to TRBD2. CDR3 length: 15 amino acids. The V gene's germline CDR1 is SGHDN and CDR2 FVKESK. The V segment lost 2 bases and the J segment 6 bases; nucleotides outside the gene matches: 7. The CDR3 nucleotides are TGTGCCAGCAGCCAATCCCTAGCGGCGATCAATGAGCAGTTCTTC. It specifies CASSQSLAAINEQFF.

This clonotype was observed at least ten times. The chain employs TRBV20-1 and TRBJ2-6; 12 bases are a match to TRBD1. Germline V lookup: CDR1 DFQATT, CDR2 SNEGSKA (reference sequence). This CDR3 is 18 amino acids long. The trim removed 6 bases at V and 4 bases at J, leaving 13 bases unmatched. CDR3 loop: CSAPMAGQGARGANVLTF. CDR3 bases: TGCAGTGCCCCAATGGCGGGACAGGGGGCGCGGGGGGCCAACGTCCTGACTTTC.

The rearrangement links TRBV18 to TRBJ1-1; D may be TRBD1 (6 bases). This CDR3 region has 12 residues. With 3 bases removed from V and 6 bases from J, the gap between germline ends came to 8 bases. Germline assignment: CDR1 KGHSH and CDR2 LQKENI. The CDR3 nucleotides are TGTGCCAGCTCACCGGACAGCGCTGAAGCTTTCTTT. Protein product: CASSPDSAEAFF.

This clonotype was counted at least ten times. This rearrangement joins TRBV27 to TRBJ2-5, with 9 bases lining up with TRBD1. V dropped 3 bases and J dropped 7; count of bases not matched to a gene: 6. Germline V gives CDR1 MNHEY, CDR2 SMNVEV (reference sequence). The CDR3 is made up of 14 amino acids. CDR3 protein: CASSLDRGRGTQYF. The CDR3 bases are TGTGCCAGCAGTTTGGACAGGGGAAGGGGGACCCAGTACTTC.

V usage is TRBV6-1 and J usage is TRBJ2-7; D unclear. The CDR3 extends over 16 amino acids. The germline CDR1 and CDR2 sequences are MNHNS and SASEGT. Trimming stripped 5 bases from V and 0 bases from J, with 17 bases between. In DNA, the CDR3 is TGTGCCAGCAGTCCGGCCGTCCTCGGAACCTCCTACGAGCAGTACTTC. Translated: CASSPAVLGTSYEQYF.